The 19 T cell receptor beta chains below all came from one sample that was sequenced in a study of metastatic and nonmetastatic thyroid tumors. TCRdb reprocessed the PCR reads using MiXCR. The profile shows about 69,000 clones, approximately 14% of them singletons. Among the patients, none had received any treatment before thyroid surgery. Sequencing was done on a sample of blood. Receptors originate from a male donor with papillary thyroid cancer or a benign thyroid nodule (not recorded which). Some clones in this sample may be carry-over from other donors' samples.

This clone was observed at least ten times. This sequence joins TRBV10-1 and TRBJ1-1; D remains unclear. CDR3 length equals 13 residues. Deletions cut 2 bases from V and 3 bases from J, with 7 bases between. Germline V gives CDR1 WNHNN, CDR2 SYGVQD (reference sequence). DNA for the CDR3: TGCGCCAGCAGTGAGCTCCTCGACACTGAAGCTTTCTTT. Residues: CASSELLDTEAFF.

This clone was seen many times. The CDR3 nucleotides read TGTGCCAGCAGTTTAGGGGGGAGTGACTACAATGAGCAGTTCTTC. Translating gives CASSLGGSDYNEQFF. V usage is TRBV27 and J usage is TRBJ2-1; possible D gene TRBD2, 6 bases. The CDR3 sequence is 15 residues long. The V gene lost 2 bases and the J gene lost 3 bases, with 11 bases spanning the gap. From germline, CDR1 is MNHEY and CDR2 SMNVEV (reference sequence).

This clone was found many times. The J gene is TRBJ1-4, the V gene TRBV29-1; perhaps TRBD1 as D (5 bases). The CDR3 covers 13 residues. With 3 bases removed from V and 7 bases from J, the gap between germline ends came to 12 bases. Germline assignment: CDR1 SQVTM and CDR2 ANQGSEA. The CDR3 loop is CSVDTGSSEKLFF. CDR3 DNA sequence: TGCAGCGTTGATACAGGATCGAGTGAAAAACTGTTTTTT.

This clone was seen just once. The junction and the germline gene differ at one end; a read error may be behind it. This chain links TRBV24-1 with TRBJ1-2; D is possibly TRBD1 (6 bases). This CDR3 is built from 18 residues. Germline lookup yields CDR1 KGHDR and CDR2 SFDVKD. CDR3 in DNA: TGTGCCAACAGTGATCCTACGGAAAGGGGACGGGGGCTCTATGGCTACACCTTC. It is translated as CANSDPTERGRGLYGYTF.

The chain links TRBV28 to TRBJ2-7; 8 nucleotides match TRBD2. Germline CDR1 reads MDHEN; CDR2 reads SYDVKM. The CDR3 consists of 15 residues. For the CDR3, the DNA is TGTGCCATCAGTCTTCGAGAAAGCGGGAGAGTCGAGCAGTACGTC. It translates to CAISLRESGRVEQYV.

This clone came up a few times. This sequence joins TRBV20-1 and TRBJ2-5; possible D gene TRBD1, 5 bases. Trimming shortened V by 3 bases and J by 4 bases, and 15 bases separated the two germline ends. The CDR3 has 14 residues. Germline CDR1 is DFQATT and CDR2 is SNEGSKA (reference sequence). CDR3 nucleotides: TGCAGTGCTAGGTTTGCAGGGCGGTTAGAGACCCAGTACTTC. This sequence encodes CSARFAGRLETQYF.

Worth noting for this clone: The conserved closing phenylalanine or tryptophan is absent in this CDR3, likely reflecting a read error. This rearrangement joins TRBV25-1 to TRBJ1-6; D ambiguous. This CDR3 is 18 amino acids long. The germline gives CDR1 MGHDK, CDR2 SYGVNS. Trimming cost V 2 bases and J 6 bases, with 20 bases left between them. CDR3 sequence (DNA): TGTGCCAGCAGTGAACGGGTTGGGCGGATTGAGGTTAATTCACCCCTCCACCTT. This codes for CASSERVGRIEVNSPLHL.

V and J are TRBV11-3 and TRBJ2-1; 7 bases map to TRBD1. Germline CDR1 is SGHNT and CDR2 is YENEEA. V was clipped by 5 bases and J by 7 bases; unmatched bases: 5. The CDR3 runs to 13 residues. The CDR3 loop is CASSPQGLNEQFF. The CDR3 bases are TGTGCCAGCAGCCCACAGGGGTTGAATGAGCAGTTCTTC. Together with reference TRBV11-3 and TRBJ2-1, the CDR3 gives the full variable domain: EAGVVQSPRYKIIEKKQPVAFWCNPISGHNTLYWYLQNLGQGPELLIRYENEEAVDDSQLPKDRFSAERLKGVDSTLKIQPAELGDSAVYLCASSPQGLNEQFFGPGTRLTVL.

The genes are TRBV3-1 and TRBJ2-7; 10 bases align to TRBD2. There are 15 residues in the CDR3. Looked up from germline, CDR1 is LGHDT and CDR2 is YNNKEL (reference sequence). Written as DNA, the CDR3 is TGTGTCGCCGGCCCGGGACTAGCGCGAGCCTACGAGCAGTACTTC. Amino acid sequence: CVAGPGLARAYEQYF.

V and J are TRBV10-3 and TRBJ2-7; perhaps TRBD2 as D (6 bases). This CDR3 is built from 16 residues. Germline V gene sequence: CDR1 ENHRY, CDR2 SYGVKD. The DNA of the CDR3 is TGTGCCATCACCCCGGAGGGCCTTGGAGGACTGCACGAGCATTACGTC. Translating it yields CAITPEGLGGLHEHYV.

This clone was counted only a few times. The chain recombines TRBV4-2 with TRBJ1-2; perhaps TRBD1 as D (5 bases). Per germline, CDR1 LGHNA and CDR2 YNFKEQ. The CDR3 is 17 residues long. Trimming shortened V by 5 bases and J by 0 bases, and 19 bases separated the two germline ends. The CDR3 loop is CASSETGGTSANYGYTF. CDR3 coding DNA: TGTGCCAGCAGCGAAACAGGCGGTACTTCAGCTAACTATGGCTACACCTTC.

This clone was seen many times. This chain links TRBV5-1 with TRBJ2-3, with D tentatively TRBD1 or TRBD2 (5 bases each). Germline CDR1 and CDR2: SGHRS and YFSETQ. This CDR3 contains 16 residues. V shed 0 bases and J shed 4 bases, with 15 bases lying between them. CDR3 coding DNA: TGCGCCAGCAGCTTGGGGGTTGGGGACCACTCAGATACGCAGTATTTT. It codes for CASSLGVGDHSDTQYF.

By share, this clone counts as medium-sized. The chain combines TRBV6-1 with TRBJ1-6; D might be TRBD1 (5 bases). Germline CDR1 and CDR2: MNHNS and SASEGT. Between the trimmed V and J ends, which lost 8 bases and 9 bases, there was a span of 14 bases. The CDR3 length is 13 residues. The CDR3 DNA is TGTGCCAGCGGGGGATTTACTAGTTCACCCCTCCACTTT. Its translation: CASGGFTSSPLHF.

This clone was detected many times. This chain uses TRBV10-3 with TRBJ2-7; D call uncertain. CDR1 ENHRY and CDR2 SYGVKD come from the germline V gene. The length of the CDR3 is 14 residues. The ends were cut back, 10 bases at V and 0 bases at J, with 16 bases in the middle. CDR3 sequence (DNA): TGTGCCAATGGGCCTAACTTAGACTCCTACGAGCAGTACTTC. Protein sequence: CANGPNLDSYEQYF.

With regard to this clone: A much larger clone sits a single nucleotide away, making a read error possible. V and J are TRBV5-1 and TRBJ2-5; D is unclear. The V gene's germline CDR1 is SGHRS and CDR2 YFSETQ. V shed 8 bases and J shed 6 bases, with 14 bases lying between them. CDR3 size: 12 residues. CDR3 residues: CASRKDAKTQYF. Written as DNA, the CDR3 is TGCGCCAGTCGGAAGGACGCGAAGACCCAGTACTTC.

This clone has a handful of counts. Sequence at one end of the junction differs from germline and may be a read error. The chain recombines TRBV6-6 with TRBJ2-3, with a weak D call TRBD2 (5 bases). The CDR3 consists of 14 residues. Germline assignment: CDR1 MNHNY and CDR2 SVGAGI (reference sequence). The CDR3 sequence: CASIYTASTDTHYF. The CDR3 DNA reads as TGTGCCAGCATTTACACGGCTAGCACAGATACGCATTATTTT.

Many counts were recorded for this clone. The genes are TRBV7-9 and TRBJ1-2; D is uncertain. V lost 1 base and J lost 4, with 4 bases in between. The CDR3 extends over 12 amino acids. Germline CDR1 and CDR2: SEHNR and FQNEAQ (reference sequence). CDR3 residues: CASSLVTYGYTF. The CDR3 coding sequence is TGTGCCAGCAGCTTAGTCACCTATGGCTACACCTTC.

This clone was recorded a few times. Just one base apart from a much larger clone, this may be a read error. This chain uses TRBV2 with TRBJ2-5; TRBD1 is a possible D gene (6 bases). This CDR3 spans 14 amino acids. Germline V gives CDR1 SNHLY, CDR2 FYNNEI. CDR3 amino acids: CASREQGGQETKYF. CDR3 nucleotides: TGTGCCAGCAGGGAACAGGGTGGCCAAGAGACCAAGTACTTC.

This sequence joins TRBV20-1 and TRBJ2-2, with 10 positions matching TRBD2. The germline CDR1 and CDR2 sequences are DFQATT and SNEGSKA (reference sequence). CDR3 length equals 17 residues. Unmatched junction bases numbered 8, after V lost 4 bases and J lost 0 bases. The DNA for the CDR3 is TGCAGTGCTATAGTAGGCAGCGGGAGGGCGAACACCGGGGAGCTGTTTTTT. Translating it yields CSAIVGSGRANTGELFF.